Shown below are 13 T cell receptor gamma chains from a single sample sequenced in a study of gamma delta lymphoproliferative disorders and STAT genes. The receptor sequences were amplified from genomic DNA of peripheral blood mononuclear cells. With CATT, TCRdb re-called clones from the multiplex PCR reads. The sample consists of under 2,500 gamma-chain clones, over 7.5% of them appearing once. Sequencing was done on a sample of blood. The receptor source for this set is a human donor with gamma-delta T-cell large granular lymphocyte leukemia.

This chain joins TRGV10 and TRGJ1 or TRGJ2. TCRdb leaves out the J gene; it was filled in here by matching the DNA to germline. TRGV10 is placed among ORFs of uncertain function. This CDR3 contains 14 residues. V lost 8 bases to trimming and J lost 4 bases; unmatched junction nucleotides: 12. CDR3 nucleotides: TGTGCTGCGTGGGATTATAAGGACTATTATAAGAAACTCTTT. As protein: CAAWDYKDYYKKLF.

A note on this clone: The TCRdb protein, from a much larger clone, departs from this DNA's translation at residue 10, likely by read error; the protein shown derives from the DNA. The CDR3 protein is CAAWAKSDKELF. DNA of the CDR3: TGTGCTGCGTGGGCTAAGTCGGATAAGGAACTCTTT. The J gene is uncalled and the V gene is TRGV10. TRGV10 is designated an ORF whose function remains uncertain. The length of the CDR3 is 12 residues.

This clone was seen only a few times. The chain has TRGV3 and TRGJ1 or TRGJ2. TCRdb carries no J gene annotation; the J gene was assigned here by matching the DNA with germline. Per germline, CDR1 VTNTFY and CDR2 YDVSTARD (reference sequence). The CDR3 is 12 amino acids. Losses at the gene ends were 8 bases for V and 1 base for J; bases not matched to a gene: 5. CDR3 in amino acids: CATLTNYYKKLF. In nucleotides, the CDR3 is TGTGCCACCTTAACTAATTATTATAAGAAACTCTTT.

This clone turned up a few times. The chain links TRGV2 to TRGJ1 or TRGJ2. Assignment of the J gene here rests on matching the DNA to germline, because TCRdb gives none. The CDR3 sequence is 15 residues long. Germline V gives CDR1 EGSNGY, CDR2 YDSYNSKV. J was trimmed by 3 bases and V by 0 bases; bases with no gene match: 8. CDR3 nucleotide sequence: TGTGCCACCTGGGACGGGCCATCTAGTTATTATAAGAAACTCTTT. Protein: CATWDGPSSYYKKLF.

The J gene is TRGJ1 or TRGJ2, the V gene TRGV5P. The J gene was not available in TCRdb and was assigned here by matching the DNA to germline segments. TRGV5P is recorded as a pseudogene. This CDR3 region has 13 residues. CDR3 residues: CATWGRVSYKKLF. For the CDR3, the DNA is TGTGCCACCTGGGGCAGGGTAAGTTATAAGAAACTCTTT.

CDR3 in amino acids: CATWDAAYYYKKLF. CDR3 nucleotides: TGTGCCACCTGGGACGCCGCGTATTATTATAAGAAACTCTTT. The genes are TRGV2 and TRGJ1 or TRGJ2. Assignment of the J gene here rests on matching the DNA to germline, because TCRdb gives none. This CDR3 is built from 14 residues. Germline V CDR1 and CDR2: EGSNGY, YDSYNSKV. After removal of 2 bases from V and 2 bases from J, the junction contained 6 bases not matched to a gene.

The chain joins TRGV8 to TRGJ1 or TRGJ2. The J gene, left out of TCRdb, was set here by checking the DNA against germline. Germline CDR1 is VENAVY and CDR2 is YDSYNSRV. V gave up 9 bases and J gave up 5 bases; unmatched junction bases: 10. The CDR3 totals 12 residues. CDR3 in DNA: TGTGCCACCCAGGCAGGACATTATAAGAAACTCTTT. Amino acids: CATQAGHYKKLF.

This CDR3 is CATWDKGYYKKLF. The CDR3 DNA follows: TGTGCCACCTGGGATAAAGGTTATTATAAGAAACTCTTT. This rearrangement joins TRGV4 to TRGJ1 or TRGJ2. The J gene was missing in TCRdb and was found by matching the end of the DNA to germline. The J segment lost 3 bases and the V segment lost 3 bases, leaving 5 bases of the junction unmatched. The CDR3 runs 13 residues. CDR1 EGSTGY and CDR2 YDSYTSSV come from the germline V gene.

This chain connects TRGV10 to TRGJP1. The J gene was not available in TCRdb and was assigned here by matching the DNA to germline segments. TRGV10 is marked as an open reading frame, function uncertain. With 11 bases clipped from V and 9 bases from J, the junction kept 7 bases outside the gene matches. This CDR3 spans 11 amino acids. Here the CDR3 reads CAAPGSWFKIF. The CDR3 bases are TGTGCTGCGCCGGGCAGTTGGTTCAAGATATTT.

This clone is deemed medium-sized. It is unclear where the CDR3 begins or ends on the DNA, so no DNA is shown, and the CDR3 is as TCRdb lists it. TRGV11 is the V gene, and the J gene was not called. TRGV11 is labeled an ORF, and its function is uncertain. The CDR3 contains 17 residues when both ends are counted. The chain's CDR3 is CTTVPAGLGTGYYKKLF.

This clone was seen a few times. This chain uses TRGV8 with TRGJ1 or TRGJ2. No J segment appears in TCRdb, so it was assigned here by matching the sequence to germline. Germline V lookup: CDR1 VENAVY, CDR2 YDSYNSRV. V was pared by 5 bases and J by 3 bases, with 10 bases of the junction left unmatched. The CDR3 is 14 residues long. CDR3 region: CATWVPNLYYKKLF. The DNA for the CDR3 is TGTGCCACCTGGGTTCCGAATCTTTATTATAAGAAACTCTTT.

By proportion, this clone is medium-sized. The rearrangement joins TRGV10 to TRGJP1. As TCRdb names no J gene, one was assigned here on the basis of a DNA match to germline. TRGV10 is treated as an ORF (open reading frame) with a function not yet certain. This CDR3 region has 11 residues. J was trimmed by 9 bases and V by 8 bases; bases with no gene match: 4. The CDR3 DNA sequence: TGTGCTGCGTGGGCTAGTTGGTTCAAGATATTT. Protein product: CAAWASWFKIF.

The chain employs TRGV8 and TRGJ1 or TRGJ2. The J gene comes from matching the DNA to germline here; TCRdb lacks it. Looked up from germline, CDR1 is VENAVY and CDR2 is YDSYNSRV. V lost 9 bases to trimming and J lost 3 bases; unmatched junction nucleotides: 11. The CDR3 consists of 13 residues. The CDR3 region has the DNA TGTGCCACCATGGGGGGGGTTTATTATAAGAAACTCTTT. Translation gives CATMGGVYYKKLF.